This section outlines one T cell receptor (beta chain) sequence together with its context. The source of the sample is a study of blood T cell repertoires in COVID-19. V lost 1 base to trimming and J lost 3 bases; unmatched junction nucleotides: 2. Germline V lookup: CDR1 SGHRS, CDR2 YFSETQ. CDR3 length: 15 amino acids. Assay used: immunoSEQ multiplex PCR; TCRdb lists only in-frame clones, some missing. The sample lists a few hundred thousand clones, nearly 90% seen once, with less than 5% in the top ten. This clonotype was obtained from a woman aged 40 to 50 who had recovered from COVID-19. The V gene is TRBV5-1, the J gene TRBJ2-3; 10 nucleotides align to TRBD1. Material for sequencing was peripheral blood. The CDR3 region is CASSLRGQGTDTQYF. Written as DNA, the CDR3 is TGCGCCAGCAGCTTGCGGGGACAGGGGACAGATACGCAGTATTTT.